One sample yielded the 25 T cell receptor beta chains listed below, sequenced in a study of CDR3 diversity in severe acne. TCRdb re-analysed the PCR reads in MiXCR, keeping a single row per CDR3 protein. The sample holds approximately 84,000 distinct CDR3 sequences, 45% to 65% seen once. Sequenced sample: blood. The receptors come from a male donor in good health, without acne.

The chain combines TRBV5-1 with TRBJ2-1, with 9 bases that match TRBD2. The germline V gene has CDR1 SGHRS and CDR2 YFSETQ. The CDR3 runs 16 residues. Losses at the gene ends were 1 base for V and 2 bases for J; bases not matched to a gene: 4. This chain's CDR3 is CASSLNGLATYNEQFF. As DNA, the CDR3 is TGCGCCAGCAGCTTGAACGGACTAGCGACCTACAATGAGCAGTTCTTC.

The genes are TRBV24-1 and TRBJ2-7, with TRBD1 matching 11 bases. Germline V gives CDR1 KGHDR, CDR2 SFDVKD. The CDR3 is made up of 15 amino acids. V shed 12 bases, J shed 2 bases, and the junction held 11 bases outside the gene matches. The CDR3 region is CAARGQGGTTYEQYF. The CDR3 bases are TGTGCCGCCCGGGGACAGGGGGGCACCACCTACGAGCAGTACTTC.

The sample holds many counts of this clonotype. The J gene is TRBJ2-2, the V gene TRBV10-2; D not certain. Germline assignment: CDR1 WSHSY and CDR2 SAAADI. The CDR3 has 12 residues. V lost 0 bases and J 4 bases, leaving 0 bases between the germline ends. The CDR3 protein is CASSESTGELFF. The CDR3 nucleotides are TGCGCCAGCAGTGAGTCCACCGGGGAGCTGTTTTTT.

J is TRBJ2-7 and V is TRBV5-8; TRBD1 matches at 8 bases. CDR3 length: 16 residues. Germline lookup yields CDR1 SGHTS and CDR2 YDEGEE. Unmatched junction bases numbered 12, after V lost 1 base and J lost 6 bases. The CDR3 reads CASSLTGGPLLTEQYF. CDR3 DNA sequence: TGTGCCAGCAGCTTGACAGGGGGACCCCTTTTGACCGAGCAGTACTTC. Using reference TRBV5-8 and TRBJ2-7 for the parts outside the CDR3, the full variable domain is EAGVTQSPTHLIKTRGQQATLRCSPISGHTSVYWYQQALGLGLQFLLWYDEGEERNRGNFPPRFSGRQFPNYSSELNVNALELEDSALYLCASSLTGGPLLTEQYFGPGTRLTVT.

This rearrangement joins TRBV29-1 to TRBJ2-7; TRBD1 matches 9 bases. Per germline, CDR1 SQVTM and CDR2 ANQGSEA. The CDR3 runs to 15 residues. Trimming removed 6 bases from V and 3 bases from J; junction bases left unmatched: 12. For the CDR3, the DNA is TGCAGCGTCTACTCCCGGGACAGGGCAGACTACGAGCAGTACTTC. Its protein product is CSVYSRDRADYEQYF.

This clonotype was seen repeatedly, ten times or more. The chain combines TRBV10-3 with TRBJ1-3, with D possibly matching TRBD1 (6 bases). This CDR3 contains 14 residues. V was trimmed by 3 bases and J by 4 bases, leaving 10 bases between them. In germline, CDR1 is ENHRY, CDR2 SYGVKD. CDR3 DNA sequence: TGTGCCATCAGTGATTGGGGGCGCGGAAACACCATATATTTT. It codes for CAISDWGRGNTIYF.

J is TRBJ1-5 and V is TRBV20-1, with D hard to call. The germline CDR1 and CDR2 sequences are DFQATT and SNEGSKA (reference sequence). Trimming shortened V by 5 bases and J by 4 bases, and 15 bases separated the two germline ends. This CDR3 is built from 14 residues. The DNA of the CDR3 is TGCAGTGCTGCCCAGACAAGACCTAATCAGCCCCAGCATTTT. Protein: CSAAQTRPNQPQHF.

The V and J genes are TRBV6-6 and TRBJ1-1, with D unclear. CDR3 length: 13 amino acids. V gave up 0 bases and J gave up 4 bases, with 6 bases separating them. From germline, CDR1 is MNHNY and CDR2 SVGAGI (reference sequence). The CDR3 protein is CASSYSRGTEAFF. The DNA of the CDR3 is TGTGCCAGCAGTTACTCGCGGGGCACTGAAGCTTTCTTT.

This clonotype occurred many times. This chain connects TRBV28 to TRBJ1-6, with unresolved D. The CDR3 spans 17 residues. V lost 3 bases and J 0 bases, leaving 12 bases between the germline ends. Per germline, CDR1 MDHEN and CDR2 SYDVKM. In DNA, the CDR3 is TGTGCCAGCAGTTTCCCCCCGGGGAGCTCCTATAATTCACCCCTCCACTTT. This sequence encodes CASSFPPGSSYNSPLHF.

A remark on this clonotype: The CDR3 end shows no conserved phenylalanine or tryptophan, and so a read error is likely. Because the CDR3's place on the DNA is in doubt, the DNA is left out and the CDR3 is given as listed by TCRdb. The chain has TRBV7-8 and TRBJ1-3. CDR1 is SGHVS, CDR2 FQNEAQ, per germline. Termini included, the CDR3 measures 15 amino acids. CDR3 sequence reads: CASSLAEASENTVYL.

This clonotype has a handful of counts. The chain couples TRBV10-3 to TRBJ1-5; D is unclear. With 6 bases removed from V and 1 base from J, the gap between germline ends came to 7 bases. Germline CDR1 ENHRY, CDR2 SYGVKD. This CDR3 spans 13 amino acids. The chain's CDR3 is CAIRGTSNQPQHF. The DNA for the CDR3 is TGTGCCATCAGGGGAACCAGCAATCAGCCCCAGCATTTT.

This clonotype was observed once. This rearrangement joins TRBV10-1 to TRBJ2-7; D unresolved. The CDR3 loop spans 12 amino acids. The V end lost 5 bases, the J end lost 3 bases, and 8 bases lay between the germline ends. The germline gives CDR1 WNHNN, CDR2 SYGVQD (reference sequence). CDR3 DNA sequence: TGCGCCAGCAGTAACTCGAGCTACGAGCAGTACTTC. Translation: CASSNSSYEQYF.

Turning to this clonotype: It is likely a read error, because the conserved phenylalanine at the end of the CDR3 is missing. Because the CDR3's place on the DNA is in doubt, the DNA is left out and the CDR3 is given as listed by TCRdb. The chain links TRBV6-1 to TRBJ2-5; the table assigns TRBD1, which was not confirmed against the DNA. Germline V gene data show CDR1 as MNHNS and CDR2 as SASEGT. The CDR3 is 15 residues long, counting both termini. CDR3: CASLPLRGLGYTFGS.

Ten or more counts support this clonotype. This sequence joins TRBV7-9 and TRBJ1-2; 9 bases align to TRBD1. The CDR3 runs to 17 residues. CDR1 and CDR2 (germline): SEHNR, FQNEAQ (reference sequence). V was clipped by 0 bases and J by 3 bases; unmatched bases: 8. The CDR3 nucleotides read TGTGCCAGCAGCTTAGCTGCGACAGGGGGTTGGCACTATGGCTACACCTTC. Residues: CASSLAATGGWHYGYTF.

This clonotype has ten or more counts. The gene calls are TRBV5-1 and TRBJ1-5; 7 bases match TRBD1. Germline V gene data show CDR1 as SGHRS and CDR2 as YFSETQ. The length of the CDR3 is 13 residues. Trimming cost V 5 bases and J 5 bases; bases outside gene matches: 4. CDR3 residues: CASSITGDQPQHF. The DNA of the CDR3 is TGCGCCAGCAGTATCACAGGGGATCAGCCCCAGCATTTT.

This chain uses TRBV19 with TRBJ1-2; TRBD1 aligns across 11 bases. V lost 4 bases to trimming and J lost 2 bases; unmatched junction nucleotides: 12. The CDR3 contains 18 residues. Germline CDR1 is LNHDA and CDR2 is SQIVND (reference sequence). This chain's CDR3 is CASSTGTGGLTRNYGYTF. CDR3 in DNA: TGTGCCAGTAGTACCGGGACAGGGGGACTTACCAGAAACTATGGCTACACCTTC. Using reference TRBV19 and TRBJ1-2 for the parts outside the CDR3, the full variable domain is DGGITQSPKYLFRKEGQNVTLSCEQNLNHDAMYWYRQDPGQGLRLIYYSQIVNDFQKGDIAEGYSVSREKKESFPLTVTSAQKNPTAFYLCASSTGTGGLTRNYGYTFGSGTRLTVV.

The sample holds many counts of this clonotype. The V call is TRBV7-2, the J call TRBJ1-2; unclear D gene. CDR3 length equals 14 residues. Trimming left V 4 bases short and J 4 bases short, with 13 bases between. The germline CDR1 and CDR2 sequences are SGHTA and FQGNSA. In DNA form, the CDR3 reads TGTGCCAGCAGCTCTCCTCAACCCCTCTATGGCTACACCTTC. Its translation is CASSSPQPLYGYTF.

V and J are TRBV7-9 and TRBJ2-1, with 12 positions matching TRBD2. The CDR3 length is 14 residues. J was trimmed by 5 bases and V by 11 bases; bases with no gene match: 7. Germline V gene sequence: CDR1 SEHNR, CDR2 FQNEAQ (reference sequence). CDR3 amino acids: CAVLGLAGDNEQFF. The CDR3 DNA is TGTGCCGTACTGGGACTAGCGGGCGACAATGAGCAGTTCTTC.

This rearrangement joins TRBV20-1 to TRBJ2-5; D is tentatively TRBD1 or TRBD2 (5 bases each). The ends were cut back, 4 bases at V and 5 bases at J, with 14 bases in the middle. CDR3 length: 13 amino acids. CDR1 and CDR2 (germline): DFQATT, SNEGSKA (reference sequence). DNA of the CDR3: TGCAGTGCTAAACCGGGACGGGACGAGACCCAGTACTTC. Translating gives CSAKPGRDETQYF.

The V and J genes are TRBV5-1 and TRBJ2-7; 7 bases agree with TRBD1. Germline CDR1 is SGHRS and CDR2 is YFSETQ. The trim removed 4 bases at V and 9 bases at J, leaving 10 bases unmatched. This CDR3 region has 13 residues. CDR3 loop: CASSDPTGYRQYF. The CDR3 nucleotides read TGCGCCAGCAGCGATCCGACAGGGTACAGGCAGTACTTC.

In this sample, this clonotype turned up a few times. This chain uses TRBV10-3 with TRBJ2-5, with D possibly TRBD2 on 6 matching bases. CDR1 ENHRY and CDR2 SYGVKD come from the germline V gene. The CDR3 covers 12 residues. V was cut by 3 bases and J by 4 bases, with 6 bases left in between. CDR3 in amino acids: CAISDSGETQYF. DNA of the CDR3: TGTGCCATCAGTGATAGCGGAGAGACCCAGTACTTC.

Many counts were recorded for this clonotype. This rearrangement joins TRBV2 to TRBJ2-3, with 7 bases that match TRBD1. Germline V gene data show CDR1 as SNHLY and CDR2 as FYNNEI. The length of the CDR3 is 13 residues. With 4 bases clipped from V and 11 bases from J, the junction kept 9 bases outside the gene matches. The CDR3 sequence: CASSGTGQVWQYF. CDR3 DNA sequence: TGTGCCAGCAGTGGGACCGGACAGGTTTGGCAGTATTTT. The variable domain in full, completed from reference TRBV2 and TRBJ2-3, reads EPEVTQTPSHQVTQMGQEVILRCVPISNHLYFYWYRQILGQKVEFLVSFYNNEISEKSEIFDDQFSVERPDGSNFTLKIRSTKLEDSAMYFCASSGTGQVWQYFGPGTRLTVL.

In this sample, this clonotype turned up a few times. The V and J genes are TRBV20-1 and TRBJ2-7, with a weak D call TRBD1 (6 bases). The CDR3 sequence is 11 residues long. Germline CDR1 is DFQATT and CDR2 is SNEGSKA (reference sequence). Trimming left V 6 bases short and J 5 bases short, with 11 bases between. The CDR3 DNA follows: TGCAGTGCGAACAGGGAGAACGAGCAGTACTTC. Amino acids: CSANRENEQYF.

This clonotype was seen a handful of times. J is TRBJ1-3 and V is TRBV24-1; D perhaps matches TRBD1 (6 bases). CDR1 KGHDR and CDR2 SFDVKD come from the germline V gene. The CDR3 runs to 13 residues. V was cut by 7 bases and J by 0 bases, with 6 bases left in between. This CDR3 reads CATRDSSGNTIYF. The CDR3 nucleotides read TGTGCCACCAGGGACAGCTCTGGAAACACCATATATTTT.

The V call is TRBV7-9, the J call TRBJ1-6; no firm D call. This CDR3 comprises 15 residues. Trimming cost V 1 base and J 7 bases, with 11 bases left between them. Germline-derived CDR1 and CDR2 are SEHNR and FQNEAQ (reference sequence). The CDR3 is CASSLVNSPNSPLHF. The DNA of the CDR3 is TGTGCCAGCAGCTTAGTGAACAGCCCCAATTCACCCCTCCACTTT. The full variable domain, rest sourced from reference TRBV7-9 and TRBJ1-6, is DTGVSQNPRHKITKRGQNVTFRCDPISEHNRLYWYRQTLGQGPEFLTYFQNEAQLEKSRLLSDRFSAERPKGSFSTLEIQRTEQGDSAMYLCASSLVNSPNSPLHFGNGTRLTVT.